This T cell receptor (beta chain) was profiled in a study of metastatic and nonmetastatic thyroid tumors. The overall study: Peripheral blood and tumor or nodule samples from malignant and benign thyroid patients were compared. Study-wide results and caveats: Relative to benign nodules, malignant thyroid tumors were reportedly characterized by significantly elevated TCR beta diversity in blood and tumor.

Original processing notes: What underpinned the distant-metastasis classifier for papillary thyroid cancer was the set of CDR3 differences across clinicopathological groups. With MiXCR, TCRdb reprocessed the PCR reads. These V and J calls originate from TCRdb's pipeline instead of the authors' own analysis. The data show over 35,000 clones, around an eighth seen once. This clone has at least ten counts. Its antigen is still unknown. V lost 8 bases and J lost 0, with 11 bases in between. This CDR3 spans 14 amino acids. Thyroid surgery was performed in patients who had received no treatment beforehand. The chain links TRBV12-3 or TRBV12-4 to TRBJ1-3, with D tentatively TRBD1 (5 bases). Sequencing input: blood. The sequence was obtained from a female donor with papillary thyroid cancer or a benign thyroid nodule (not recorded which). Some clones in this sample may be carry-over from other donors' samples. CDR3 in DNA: TGTGCCAGCTGCCGGGGACTCTCTGGAAACACCATATATTTT. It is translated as CASCRGLSGNTIYF.